The 18 T cell receptor beta chains below come from one sample, sequenced in a study of T cell repertoires in cytomegalovirus infection. Antigens for these TCRs are unknown. TCRdb passed the reads through MiXCR, listing each CDR3 protein once. The table shows over 250,000 distinct CDR3 sequences, with around 20% occurring only once. Sequences were derived from cultured PBMCs, sampled from culture after CMV antigen stimulation. The receptor source for this set is a human donor in good health (CMV status not recorded). Some clones in this sample may be carry-over from other donors' samples.

The chain uses TRBV5-5 and TRBJ2-2, with D possibly matching TRBD2 (5 bases). V shed 6 bases and J shed 0 bases, with 15 bases lying between them. The CDR3 has 16 residues. CDR1 and CDR2 from the germline V gene are SGHKS and YYEKEE (reference sequence). CDR3 in DNA: TGTGCCAGCACCCTCACGGTGGGAGCGAACACCGGGGAGCTGTTTTTT. This encodes CASTLTVGANTGELFF.

This clonotype was seen a handful of times. This chain uses TRBV5-6 with TRBJ1-2; D not certain. The CDR3 runs to 16 residues. The germline V gene encodes CDR1 SGHDT and CDR2 YYEEEE. V was cut by 4 bases and J by 4 bases, with 20 bases left in between. CDR3 region: CASSTPEEGSFYGYTF. The CDR3 DNA follows: TGTGCCAGCAGCACCCCGGAGGAGGGCTCCTTCTATGGCTACACCTTC. Full variable domain (missing parts from reference TRBV5-6 and TRBJ1-2): DAGVTQSPTHLIKTRGQQVTLRCSPKSGHDTVSWYQQALGQGPQFIFQYYEEEERQRGNFPDRFSGHQFPNYSSELNVNALLLGDSALYLCASSTPEEGSFYGYTFGSGTRLTVV.

This clonotype came up a few times. This chain connects TRBV5-5 to TRBJ1-2, with D perhaps matching TRBD1 (5 bases). Trimming pared 4 bases from V and 0 bases from J, leaving 16 bases between. Per germline, CDR1 SGHKS and CDR2 YYEKEE (reference sequence). This CDR3 is built from 16 residues. The CDR3 region has the DNA TGTGCCAGCAGCCACTCCCGGGACGGACCTAACTATGGCTACACCTTC. This translates into CASSHSRDGPNYGYTF.

This clonotype was observed a few times. The J gene is TRBJ1-2, the V gene TRBV4-2; 11 nucleotides align to TRBD1. The CDR3 length is 16 residues. Germline V gives CDR1 LGHNA, CDR2 YNFKEQ. V was pared by 0 bases and J by 7 bases, with 7 bases of the junction left unmatched. The CDR3 protein is CASSQDTGQGATGYTF. The CDR3 nucleotides are TGTGCCAGCAGCCAAGATACCGGACAGGGGGCGACTGGCTACACCTTC.

In its sample, this clonotype was seen a few times. This sequence joins TRBV7-9 and TRBJ1-1, with TRBD1 matching over 7 bases. The CDR3 totals 15 residues. Germline assignment: CDR1 SEHNR and CDR2 FQNEAQ (reference sequence). Germline trimming cut 5 bases from V and 1 base from J; bases unmatched to any gene: 7. The DNA for the CDR3 is TGTGCCAGCAGCCTAGGGACAGTCCGGAACACTGAAGCTTTCTTT. This gives the protein CASSLGTVRNTEAFF.

This clonotype occurred once. J is TRBJ2-3 and V is TRBV11-2; 9 positions agree with TRBD2. V lost 4 bases, J lost 1 base, and 6 bases stayed unmatched. CDR3 length: 16 amino acids. Per the germline V gene, CDR1 is SGHAT and CDR2 is FQNNGV. DNA of the CDR3: TGTGCCAGCAGCTCGACTAGCGGTTCGGGCACAGATACGCAGTATTTT. Its protein product is CASSSTSGSGTDTQYF.

This clonotype was counted only a few times. The genes are TRBV28 and TRBJ2-3; 9 bases map to TRBD2. V was pared by 7 bases and J by 2 bases, with 10 bases of the junction left unmatched. Looked up from germline, CDR1 is MDHEN and CDR2 is SYDVKM. The CDR3 is made up of 16 amino acids. The CDR3 protein is CASNPSGTRYTDTQYF. The CDR3 coding sequence is TGTGCCAGCAATCCTAGCGGGACCCGCTACACAGATACGCAGTATTTT.

This clonotype was recorded many times. The rearrangement links TRBV12-3 or TRBV12-4 to TRBJ1-3; 9 bases fit TRBD1. The length of the CDR3 is 14 residues. J was trimmed by 4 bases and V by 3 bases; bases with no gene match: 1. Here the CDR3 DNA reads TGTGCCAGCAGTTTGGACAGGGGAGGAAACACCATATATTTT. Protein: CASSLDRGGNTIYF.

This clonotype was recorded a few times. The CDR3 sequence: CASSQEVAGGHQETQYF. DNA for the CDR3: TGCGCCAGCAGCCAAGAGGTAGCGGGAGGCCACCAAGAGACCCAGTACTTC. The chain couples TRBV4-3 to TRBJ2-5; 10 bases align to TRBD2. Germline V gene sequence: CDR1 LGHNA, CDR2 YSLEER. The V gene end was trimmed by 0 bases and the J gene end by 0 bases; junction bases not matched to a gene: 4. The length of the CDR3 is 17 residues.

The sample holds many counts of this clonotype. The chain carries TRBV12-3 or TRBV12-4 and TRBJ2-7; D call uncertain. This CDR3 has 11 amino acids. The ends were cut back, 4 bases at V and 0 bases at J, with 1 base in the middle. The CDR3 DNA sequence: TGTGCCAGCAGTTCCTCCTACGAGCAGTACGTC. Residues: CASSSSYEQYV.

This clonotype occurred many times. J is TRBJ2-3 and V is TRBV7-3, with a possible D match to TRBD2 (5 bases). Deletions cut 2 bases from V and 3 bases from J, with 15 bases between. Germline V gene sequence: CDR1 SGHTA, CDR2 FQGTGA. The CDR3 loop spans 16 amino acids. For the CDR3, the DNA is TGTGCCAGCAGCTTAGGAGCGGCCTTTCTGACAGATACGCAGTATTTT. This encodes CASSLGAAFLTDTQYF. Full variable domain (remainder filled in from reference TRBV7-3 and TRBJ2-3): GAGVSQTPSNKVTEKGKYVELRCDPISGHTALYWYRQSLGQGPEFLIYFQGTGAADDSGLPNDRFFAVRPEGSVSTLKIQRTERGDSAVYLCASSLGAAFLTDTQYFGPGTRLTVL.

This clonotype was counted a few times. The V call is TRBV7-8, the J call TRBJ1-2; no definite D call. The CDR3 consists of 14 residues. Trimming removed 4 bases at V and 5 bases at J, with 14 bases between. Per the germline V gene, CDR1 is SGHVS and CDR2 is FQNEAQ. The CDR3 protein is CASSSYHTAYGYTF. In DNA form, the CDR3 reads TGTGCCAGCAGCTCCTATCACACAGCGTATGGCTACACCTTC.

V is TRBV11-2 and J is TRBJ1-5; no definite D call. Germline-derived CDR1 and CDR2 are SGHAT and FQNNGV. V was clipped by 0 bases and J by 2 bases, with 5 bases between them. The CDR3 is 14 residues long. The CDR3: CASSLDPGNQPQHF. DNA of the CDR3: TGTGCCAGCAGCTTAGATCCCGGCAATCAGCCCCAGCATTTT. The entire variable domain, with the rest obtained from reference TRBV11-2 and TRBJ1-5, is as follows: EAGVAQSPRYKIIEKRQSVAFWCNPISGHATLYWYQQILGQGPKLLIQFQNNGVVDDSQLPKDRFSAERLKGVDSTLKIQPAKLEDSAVYLCASSLDPGNQPQHFGDGTRLSIL.

The gene calls are TRBV7-2 and TRBJ2-5, with 9 bases lining up with TRBD2. The V gene end was trimmed by 1 base and the J gene end by 5 bases; junction bases not matched to a gene: 5. This CDR3 has 15 amino acids. Germline CDR1 and CDR2: SGHTA and FQGNSA. The CDR3 region is CASSLGVSGSETQYF. The DNA for the CDR3 is TGTGCCAGCAGCTTAGGTGTTAGCGGGAGTGAGACCCAGTACTTC.

This clonotype was detected only a few times. This sequence joins TRBV29-1 and TRBJ1-2; D unresolved. Germline V gene data show CDR1 as SQVTM and CDR2 as ANQGSEA. The CDR3 sequence is 12 residues long. V lost 5 bases to trimming and J lost 6 bases, with 13 bases between them. CDR3 nucleotides: TGCAGCGTTCGGCGGGCGTCGGATGGCTACACCTTC. This codes for CSVRRASDGYTF.

This sequence joins TRBV7-6 and TRBJ2-1; 11 bases agree with TRBD2. V shed 7 bases and J 7 bases; nucleotides not matched to a gene: 12. CDR1 SGHVS and CDR2 FNYEAQ come from the germline V gene. This CDR3 region has 16 residues. DNA of the CDR3: TGTGCCAGCACAAGAGGAGGGACTAGCGGACGTAATGAGCAGTTCTTC. Translated, it gives CASTRGGTSGRNEQFF.

This clonotype was seen at least ten times. The V and J genes are TRBV6-2 or TRBV6-3 and TRBJ2-1, with D maybe TRBD2 (6 bases). The CDR3 totals 18 residues. Germline V gene data show CDR1 as MNHEY and CDR2 as SVGEGT. Trimming pared 2 bases from V and 6 bases from J, leaving 23 bases between. CDR3 protein: CASSYPTVGGAILNEQFF. Written as DNA, the CDR3 is TGTGCCAGCAGTTACCCGACAGTCGGAGGGGCTATCCTCAATGAGCAGTTCTTC.

The rearrangement joins TRBV5-1 to TRBJ1-2; possibly TRBD1 for D (6 bases). There are 13 residues in the CDR3. CDR1 is SGHRS and CDR2 is YFSETQ in the germline V gene. V was pared by 0 bases and J by 6 bases, with 9 bases between. The CDR3 nucleotides read TGCGCCAGCAGCTTGGCAGGGGCGGATGGCTACACCTTC. Its protein is CASSLAGADGYTF.